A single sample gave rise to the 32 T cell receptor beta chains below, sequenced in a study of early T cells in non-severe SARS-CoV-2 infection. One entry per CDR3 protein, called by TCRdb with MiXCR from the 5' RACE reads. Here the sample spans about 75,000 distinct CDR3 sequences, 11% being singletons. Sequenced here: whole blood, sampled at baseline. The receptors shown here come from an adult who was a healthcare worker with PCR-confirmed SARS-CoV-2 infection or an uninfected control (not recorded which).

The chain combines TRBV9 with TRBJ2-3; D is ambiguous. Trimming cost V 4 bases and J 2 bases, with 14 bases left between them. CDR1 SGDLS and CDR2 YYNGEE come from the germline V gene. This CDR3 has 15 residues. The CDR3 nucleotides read TGTGCCAGCAGCCCCGGAATGGGCACCACAGATACGCAGTATTTT. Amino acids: CASSPGMGTTDTQYF.

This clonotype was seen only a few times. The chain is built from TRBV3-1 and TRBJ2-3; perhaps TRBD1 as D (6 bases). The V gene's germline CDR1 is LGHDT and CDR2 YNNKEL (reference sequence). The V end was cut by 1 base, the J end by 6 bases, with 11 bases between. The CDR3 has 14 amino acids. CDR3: CASSQGRGHDTQYF. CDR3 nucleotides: TGTGCCAGCAGCCAAGGCAGGGGACACGATACGCAGTATTTT.

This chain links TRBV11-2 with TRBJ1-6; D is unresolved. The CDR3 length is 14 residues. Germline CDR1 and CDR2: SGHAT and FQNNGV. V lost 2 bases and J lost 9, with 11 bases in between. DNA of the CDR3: TGTGCCAGCAGCTTATTTTCAGAGGGTTCACCCCTCCACTTT. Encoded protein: CASSLFSEGSPLHF.

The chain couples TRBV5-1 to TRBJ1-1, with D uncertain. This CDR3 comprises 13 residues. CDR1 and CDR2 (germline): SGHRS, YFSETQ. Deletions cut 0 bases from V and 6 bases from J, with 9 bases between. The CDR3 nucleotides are TGCGCCAGCAGCTTGGATTTGGTGTCTGAAGCTTTCTTT. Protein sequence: CASSLDLVSEAFF.

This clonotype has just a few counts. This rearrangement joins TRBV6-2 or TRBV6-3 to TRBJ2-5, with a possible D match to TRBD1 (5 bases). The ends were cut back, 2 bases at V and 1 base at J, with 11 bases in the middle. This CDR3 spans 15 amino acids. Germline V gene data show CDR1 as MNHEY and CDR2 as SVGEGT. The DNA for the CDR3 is TGTGCCAGCAGTTACCCGCTTAGGGGCCAAGAGACCCAGTACTTC. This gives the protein CASSYPLRGQETQYF.

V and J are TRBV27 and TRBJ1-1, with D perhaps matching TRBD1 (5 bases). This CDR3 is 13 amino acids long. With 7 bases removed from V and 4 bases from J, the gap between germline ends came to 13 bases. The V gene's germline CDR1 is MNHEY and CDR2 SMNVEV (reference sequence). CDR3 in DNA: TGTGCCAGCACCGATGGAGGGGTCACTGAAGCTTTCTTT. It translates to CASTDGGVTEAFF.

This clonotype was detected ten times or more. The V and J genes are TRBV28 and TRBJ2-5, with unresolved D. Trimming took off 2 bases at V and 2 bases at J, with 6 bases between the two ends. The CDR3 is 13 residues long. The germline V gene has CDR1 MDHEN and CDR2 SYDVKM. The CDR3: CASSLGRQETQYF. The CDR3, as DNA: TGTGCCAGCAGTTTAGGTCGGCAAGAGACCCAGTACTTC.

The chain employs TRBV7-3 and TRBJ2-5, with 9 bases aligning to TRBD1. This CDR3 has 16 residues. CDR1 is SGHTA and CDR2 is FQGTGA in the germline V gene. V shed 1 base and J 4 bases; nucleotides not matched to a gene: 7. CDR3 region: CASSLIGQGSPETQYF. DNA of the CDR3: TGTGCCAGCAGCTTAATAGGACAGGGGTCCCCAGAGACCCAGTACTTC.

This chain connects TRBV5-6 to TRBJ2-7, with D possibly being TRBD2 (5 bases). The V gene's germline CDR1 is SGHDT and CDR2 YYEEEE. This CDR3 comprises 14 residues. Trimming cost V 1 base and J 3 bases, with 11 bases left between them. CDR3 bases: TGTGCCAGCAGCTTGACTAGTGTTAACTACGAGCAGTACTTC. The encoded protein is CASSLTSVNYEQYF.

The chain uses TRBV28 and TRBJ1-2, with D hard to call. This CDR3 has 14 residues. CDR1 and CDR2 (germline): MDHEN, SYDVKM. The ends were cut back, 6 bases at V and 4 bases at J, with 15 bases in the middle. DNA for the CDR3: TGTGCCAGCAGGGCTCCAGGAGATAGCTATGGCTACACCTTC. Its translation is CASRAPGDSYGYTF.

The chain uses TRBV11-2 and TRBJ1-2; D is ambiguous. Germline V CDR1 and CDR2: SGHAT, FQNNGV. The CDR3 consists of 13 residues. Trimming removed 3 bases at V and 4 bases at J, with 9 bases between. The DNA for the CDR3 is TGTGCCAGCAGCTTCGAGGGCGCCTATGGCTACACCTTC. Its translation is CASSFEGAYGYTF.

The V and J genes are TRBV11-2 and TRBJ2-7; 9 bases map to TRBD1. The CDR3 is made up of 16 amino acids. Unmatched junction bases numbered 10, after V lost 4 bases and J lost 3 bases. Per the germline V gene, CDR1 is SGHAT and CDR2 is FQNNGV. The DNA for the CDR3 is TGTGCCAGCAGCTCCAGAGGACAGGGGATTAGCTACGAGCAGTACTTC. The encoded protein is CASSSRGQGISYEQYF.

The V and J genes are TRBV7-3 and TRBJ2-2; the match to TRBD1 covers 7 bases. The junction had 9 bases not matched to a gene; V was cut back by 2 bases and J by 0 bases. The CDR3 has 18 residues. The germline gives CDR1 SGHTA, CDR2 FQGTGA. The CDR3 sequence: CASSLQGRGFANTGELFF. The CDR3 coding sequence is TGTGCCAGCAGCTTACAAGGCAGGGGGTTCGCGAACACCGGGGAGCTGTTTTTT.

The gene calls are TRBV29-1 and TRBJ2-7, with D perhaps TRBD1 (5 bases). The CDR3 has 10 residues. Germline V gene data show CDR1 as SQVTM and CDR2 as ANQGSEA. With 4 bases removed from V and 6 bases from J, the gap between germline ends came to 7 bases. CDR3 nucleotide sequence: TGCAGCGTTGTAGGGGTCGAGCAGTACTTC. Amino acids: CSVVGVEQYF.

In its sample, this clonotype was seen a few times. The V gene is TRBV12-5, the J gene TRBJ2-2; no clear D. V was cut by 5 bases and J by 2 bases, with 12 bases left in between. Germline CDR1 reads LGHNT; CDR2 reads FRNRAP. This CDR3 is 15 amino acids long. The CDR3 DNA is TGTGCTAGTGGTCTCTCCAGAGGTAACACCGGGGAGCTGTTTTTT. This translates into CASGLSRGNTGELFF. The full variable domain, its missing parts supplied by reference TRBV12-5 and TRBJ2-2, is DARVTQTPRHKVTEMGQEVTMRCQPILGHNTVFWYRQTMMQGLELLAYFRNRAPLDDSGMPKDRFSAEMPDATLATLKIQPSEPRDSAVYFCASGLSRGNTGELFFGEGSRLTVL.

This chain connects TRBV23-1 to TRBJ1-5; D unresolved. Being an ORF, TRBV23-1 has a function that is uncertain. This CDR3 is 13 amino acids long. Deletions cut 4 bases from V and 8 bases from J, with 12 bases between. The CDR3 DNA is TGCGCCAGCAGTCTCTCAGCGGGAGAGCCCCAGCATTTT. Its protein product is CASSLSAGEPQHF.

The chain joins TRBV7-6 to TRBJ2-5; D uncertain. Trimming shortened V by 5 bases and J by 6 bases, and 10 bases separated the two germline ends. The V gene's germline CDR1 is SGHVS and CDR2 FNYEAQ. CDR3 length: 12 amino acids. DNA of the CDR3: TGTGCCAGCAGCCCCCTGGAAAAGACCCAGTACTTC. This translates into CASSPLEKTQYF.

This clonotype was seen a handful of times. CDR3 DNA sequence: TGTGCCAGCAGTTTTTTGAGGGGCCGACGCGACAATGAGCAGTTCTTC. Its protein is CASSFLRGRRDNEQFF. The chain links TRBV27 to TRBJ2-1, with D perhaps assigned TRBD1 or TRBD2 (5 bases each). CDR1 MNHEY and CDR2 SMNVEV come from the germline V gene (reference sequence). The V end was cut by 3 bases, the J end by 5 bases, with 17 bases between. The CDR3 covers 16 residues.

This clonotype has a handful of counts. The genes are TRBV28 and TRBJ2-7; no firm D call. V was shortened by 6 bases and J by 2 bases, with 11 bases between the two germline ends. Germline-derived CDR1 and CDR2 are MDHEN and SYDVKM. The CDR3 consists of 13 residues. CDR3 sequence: CASRPMGTYEQYF. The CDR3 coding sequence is TGTGCCAGCAGACCCATGGGGACCTACGAGCAGTACTTC.

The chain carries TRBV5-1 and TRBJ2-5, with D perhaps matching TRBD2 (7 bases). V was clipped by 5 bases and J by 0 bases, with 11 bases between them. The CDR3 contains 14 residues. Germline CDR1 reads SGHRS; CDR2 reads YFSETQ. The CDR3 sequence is CASREGGDQETQYF. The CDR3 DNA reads TGCGCCAGCAGAGAAGGGGGGGACCAAGAGACCCAGTACTTC. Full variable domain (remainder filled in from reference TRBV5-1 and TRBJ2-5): KAGVTQTPRYLIKTRGQQVTLSCSPISGHRSVSWYQQTPGQGLQFLFEYFSETQRNKGNFPGRFSGRQFSNSRSEMNVSTLELGDSALYLCASREGGDQETQYFGPGTRLLVL.

CDR3 sequence reads: CSAYRGRDSGNTIYF. DNA for the CDR3: TGCAGTGCTTACAGGGGCCGGGACTCTGGAAACACCATATATTTT. The V call is TRBV20-1, the J call TRBJ1-3; 7 bases align to TRBD1. Germline CDR1 is DFQATT and CDR2 is SNEGSKA (reference sequence). CDR3 length equals 15 residues. The ends lost 5 bases at V and 0 bases at J; junction bases unmatched: 7.

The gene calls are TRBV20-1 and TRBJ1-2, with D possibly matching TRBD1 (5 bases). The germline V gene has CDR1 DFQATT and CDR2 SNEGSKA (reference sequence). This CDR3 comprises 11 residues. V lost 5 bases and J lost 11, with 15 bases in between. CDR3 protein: CSAYRDWGYTF. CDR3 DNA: TGCAGTGCTTATCGGGACTGGGGTTACACCTTC.

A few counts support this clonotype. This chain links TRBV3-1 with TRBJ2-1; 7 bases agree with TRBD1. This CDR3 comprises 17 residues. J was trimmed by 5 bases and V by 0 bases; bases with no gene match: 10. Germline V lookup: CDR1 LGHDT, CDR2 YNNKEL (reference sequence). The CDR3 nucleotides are TGTGCCAGCAGCCAAGATGTAGCGACAGGGATCCACAATGAGCAGTTCTTC. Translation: CASSQDVATGIHNEQFF.

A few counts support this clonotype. The CDR3 DNA is TGTGCCAGCAGTGCCGGGGGGGGCTCCTCCTACGAGCAGTACTTC. Encoded protein: CASSAGGGSSYEQYF. V usage is TRBV6-5 and J usage is TRBJ2-7; the match to TRBD2 covers 8 bases. This CDR3 contains 15 residues. The germline gives CDR1 MNHEY, CDR2 SVGAGI. J gave up 0 bases and V 5 bases, and 6 bases lay outside the gene matches.

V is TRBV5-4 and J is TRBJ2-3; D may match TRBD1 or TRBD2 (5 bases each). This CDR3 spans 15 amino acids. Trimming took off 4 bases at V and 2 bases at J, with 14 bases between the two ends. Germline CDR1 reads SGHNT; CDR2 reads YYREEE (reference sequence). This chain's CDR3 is CASSPVGEHTDTQYF. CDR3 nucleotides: TGTGCCAGCAGCCCGGTGGGGGAACACACAGATACGCAGTATTTT.

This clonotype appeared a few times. CDR3 region: CSVARGGYEQYF. CDR3 in DNA: TGCAGCGTTGCCAGGGGCGGATACGAGCAGTACTTC. The chain has TRBV29-1 and TRBJ2-7; D might be TRBD1 (6 bases). CDR3 length equals 12 residues. Germline lookup yields CDR1 SQVTM and CDR2 ANQGSEA. Trimming took off 4 bases at V and 4 bases at J, with 11 bases between the two ends.

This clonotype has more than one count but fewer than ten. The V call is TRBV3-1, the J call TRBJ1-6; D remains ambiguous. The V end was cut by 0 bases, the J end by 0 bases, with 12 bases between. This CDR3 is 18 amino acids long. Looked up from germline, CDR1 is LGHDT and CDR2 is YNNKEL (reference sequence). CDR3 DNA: TGTGCCAGCAGCCAAGATCCTCGGTCAAGCTCCTATAATTCACCCCTCCACTTT. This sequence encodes CASSQDPRSSSYNSPLHF.

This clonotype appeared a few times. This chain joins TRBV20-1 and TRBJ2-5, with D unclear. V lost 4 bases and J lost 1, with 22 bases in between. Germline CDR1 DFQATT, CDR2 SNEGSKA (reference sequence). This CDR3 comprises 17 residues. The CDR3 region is CSANKLPVSRGQETQYF. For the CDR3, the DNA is TGCAGTGCTAACAAATTGCCGGTCTCGCGCGGCCAAGAGACCCAGTACTTC.

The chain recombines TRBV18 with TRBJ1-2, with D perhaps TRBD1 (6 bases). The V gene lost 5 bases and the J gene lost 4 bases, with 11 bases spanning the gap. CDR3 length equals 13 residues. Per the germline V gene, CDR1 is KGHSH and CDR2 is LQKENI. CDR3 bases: TGTGCCAGCTCAGAAACGGACAGCTATGGCTACACCTTC. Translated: CASSETDSYGYTF.

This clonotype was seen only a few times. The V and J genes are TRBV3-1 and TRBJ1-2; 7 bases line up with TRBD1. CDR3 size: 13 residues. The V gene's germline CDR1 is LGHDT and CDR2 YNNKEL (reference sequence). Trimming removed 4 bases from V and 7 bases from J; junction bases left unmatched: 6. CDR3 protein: CASSPGTARGYTF. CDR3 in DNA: TGTGCCAGCAGCCCCGGGACAGCTCGTGGCTACACCTTC. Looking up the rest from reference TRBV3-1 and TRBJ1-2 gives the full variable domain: DTAVSQTPKYLVTQMGNDKSIKCEQNLGHDTMYWYKQDSKKFLKIMFSYNNKELIINETVPNRFSPKSPDKAHLNLHINSLELGDSAVYFCASSPGTARGYTFGSGTRLTVV.

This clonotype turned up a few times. The CDR3 sequence is CASSYPGHLSYEQYF. CDR3 nucleotide sequence: TGTGCCAGCAGTTACCCGGGACACCTCTCCTACGAGCAGTACTTC. This chain links TRBV6-6 with TRBJ2-7; D may be TRBD1 (6 bases). The germline V and J ends were trimmed by 2 bases and 0 bases, with 11 bases remaining between them. The CDR3 consists of 15 residues. Germline V CDR1 and CDR2: MNHNY, SVGAGI (reference sequence).

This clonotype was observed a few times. The chain's CDR3 is CASSVGGMETQYF. The CDR3 nucleotides read TGCGCCAGCAGCGTGGGGGGTATGGAGACCCAGTACTTC. The chain links TRBV5-1 to TRBJ2-5, with D maybe TRBD2 (6 bases). The ends were cut back, 4 bases at V and 5 bases at J, with 12 bases in the middle. Germline V CDR1 and CDR2: SGHRS, YFSETQ. The CDR3 is made up of 13 amino acids.